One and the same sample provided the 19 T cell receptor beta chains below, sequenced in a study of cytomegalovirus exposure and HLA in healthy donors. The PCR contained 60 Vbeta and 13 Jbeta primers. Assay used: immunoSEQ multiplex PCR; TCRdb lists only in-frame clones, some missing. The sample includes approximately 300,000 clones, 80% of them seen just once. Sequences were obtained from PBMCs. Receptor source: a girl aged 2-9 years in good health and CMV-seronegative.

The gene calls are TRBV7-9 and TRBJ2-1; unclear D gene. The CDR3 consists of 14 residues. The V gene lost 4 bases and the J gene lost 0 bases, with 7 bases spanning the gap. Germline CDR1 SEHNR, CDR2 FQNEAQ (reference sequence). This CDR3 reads CASSSESSYNEQFF. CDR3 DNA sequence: TGTGCCAGCAGCTCGGAGAGCTCCTACAATGAGCAGTTCTTC.

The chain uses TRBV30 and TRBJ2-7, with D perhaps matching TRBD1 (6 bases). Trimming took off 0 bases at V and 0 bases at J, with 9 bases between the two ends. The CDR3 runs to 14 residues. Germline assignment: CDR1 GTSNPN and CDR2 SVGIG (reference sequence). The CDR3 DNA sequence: TGTGCCTGGAGTGTGGACAGTCACTCCTACGAGCAGTACTTC. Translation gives CAWSVDSHSYEQYF.

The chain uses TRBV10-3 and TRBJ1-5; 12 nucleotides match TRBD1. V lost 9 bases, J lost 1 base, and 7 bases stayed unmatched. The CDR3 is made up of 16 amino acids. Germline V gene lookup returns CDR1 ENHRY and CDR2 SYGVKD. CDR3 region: CAIGTGGGGSNQPQHF. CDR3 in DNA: TGTGCCATAGGGACAGGGGGCGGCGGGAGCAATCAGCCCCAGCATTTT.

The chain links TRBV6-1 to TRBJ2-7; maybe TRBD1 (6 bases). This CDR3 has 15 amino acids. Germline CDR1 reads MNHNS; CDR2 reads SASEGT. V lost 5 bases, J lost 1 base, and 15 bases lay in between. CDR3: CASSLHGQPSYEQYF. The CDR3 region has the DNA TGTGCCAGCAGTCTCCACGGACAGCCTTCCTACGAGCAGTACTTC.

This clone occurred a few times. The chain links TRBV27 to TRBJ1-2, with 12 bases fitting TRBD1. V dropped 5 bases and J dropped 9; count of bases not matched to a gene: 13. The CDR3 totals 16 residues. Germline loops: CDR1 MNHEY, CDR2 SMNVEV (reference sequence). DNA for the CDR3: TGTGCCAGCAGTACCCTCCGGGACAGGGGGCGAGGTAGCTACACCTTC. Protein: CASSTLRDRGRGSYTF.

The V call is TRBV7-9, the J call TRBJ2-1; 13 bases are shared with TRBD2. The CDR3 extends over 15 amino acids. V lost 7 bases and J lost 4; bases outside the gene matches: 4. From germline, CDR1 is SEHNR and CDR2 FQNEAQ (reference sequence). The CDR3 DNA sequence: TGTGCCAGCACCCGGACTAGCGGGGGATACAATGAGCAGTTCTTC. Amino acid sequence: CASTRTSGGYNEQFF.

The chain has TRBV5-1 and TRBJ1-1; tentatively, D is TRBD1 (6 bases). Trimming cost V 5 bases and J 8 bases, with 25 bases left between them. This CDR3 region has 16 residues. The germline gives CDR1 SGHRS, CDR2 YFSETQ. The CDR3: CASRETPTGLSPEAFF. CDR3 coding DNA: TGCGCCAGCAGGGAGACCCCGACAGGCCTTAGCCCAGAAGCTTTCTTT.

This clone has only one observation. CDR3 in amino acids: CATSRGQNNQPQHF. CDR3 sequence (DNA): TGTGCCACCAGCAGAGGGCAGAACAATCAGCCCCAGCATTTT. The chain has TRBV15 and TRBJ1-5; D remains unclear. Trimming removed 1 base from V and 3 bases from J, with 7 bases in between. This CDR3 is 14 amino acids long. Looked up from germline, CDR1 is LNHNV and CDR2 is YYDKDF (reference sequence).

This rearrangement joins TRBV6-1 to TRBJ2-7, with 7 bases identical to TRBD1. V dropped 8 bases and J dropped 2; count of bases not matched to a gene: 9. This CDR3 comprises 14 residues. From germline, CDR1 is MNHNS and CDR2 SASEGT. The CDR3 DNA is TGTGCCAGCTCTCAGGGGACAGCCACCTACGAGCAGTACTTC. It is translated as CASSQGTATYEQYF.

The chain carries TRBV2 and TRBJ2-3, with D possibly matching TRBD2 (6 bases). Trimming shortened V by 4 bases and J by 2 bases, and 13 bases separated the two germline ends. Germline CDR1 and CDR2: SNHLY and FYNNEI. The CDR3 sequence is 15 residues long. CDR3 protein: CASSGLEGITDTQYF. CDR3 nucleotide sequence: TGTGCCAGCAGTGGGTTGGAGGGAATCACAGATACGCAGTATTTT.

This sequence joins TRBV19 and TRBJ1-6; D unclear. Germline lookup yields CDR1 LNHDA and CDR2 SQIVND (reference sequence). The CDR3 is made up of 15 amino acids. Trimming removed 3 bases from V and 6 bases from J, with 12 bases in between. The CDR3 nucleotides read TGTGCCAGTAGTATCCTCCCGAGAGGTAATTCACCCCTCCACTTT. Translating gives CASSILPRGNSPLHF.

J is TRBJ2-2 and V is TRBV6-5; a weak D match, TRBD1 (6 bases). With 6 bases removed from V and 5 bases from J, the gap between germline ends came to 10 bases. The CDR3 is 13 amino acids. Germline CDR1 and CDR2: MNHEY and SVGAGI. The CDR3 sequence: CASRRTETGELFF. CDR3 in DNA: TGTGCCAGCAGAAGGACAGAGACCGGGGAGCTGTTTTTT.

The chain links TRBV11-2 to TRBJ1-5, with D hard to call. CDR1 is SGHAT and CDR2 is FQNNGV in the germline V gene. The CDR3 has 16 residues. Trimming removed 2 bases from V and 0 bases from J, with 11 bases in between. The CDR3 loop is CASSLSRGNSNQPQHF. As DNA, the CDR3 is TGTGCCAGCAGCTTATCCCGGGGAAATAGCAATCAGCCCCAGCATTTT. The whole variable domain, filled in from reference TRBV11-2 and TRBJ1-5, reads EAGVAQSPRYKIIEKRQSVAFWCNPISGHATLYWYQQILGQGPKLLIQFQNNGVVDDSQLPKDRFSAERLKGVDSTLKIQPAKLEDSAVYLCASSLSRGNSNQPQHFGDGTRLSIL.

The CDR3 loop reads CASSATSGSVWADTQYF. Here the CDR3 DNA reads TGTGCCAGCAGCGCGACTAGCGGGAGCGTCTGGGCAGATACGCAGTATTTT. J is TRBJ2-3 and V is TRBV9, with 12 nucleotides matching TRBD2. J was trimmed by 4 bases and V by 3 bases; bases with no gene match: 9. Looked up from germline, CDR1 is SGDLS and CDR2 is YYNGEE. The CDR3 length is 17 residues.

CDR3 DNA: TGTGCCATCAGTGAGCCAACCACGATGATTACAGGAAACACCATATATTTT. Residues: CAISEPTTMITGNTIYF. The rearrangement links TRBV10-3 to TRBJ1-3, with D unclear. CDR3 length: 17 amino acids. Per the germline V gene, CDR1 is ENHRY and CDR2 is SYGVKD. Trimming cost V 2 bases and J 4 bases, with 18 bases left between them.

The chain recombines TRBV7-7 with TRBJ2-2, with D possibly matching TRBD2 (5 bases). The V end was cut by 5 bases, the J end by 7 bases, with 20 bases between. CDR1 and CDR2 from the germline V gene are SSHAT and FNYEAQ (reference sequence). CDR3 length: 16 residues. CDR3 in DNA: TGTGCCAGCAGCCCAATCACGGGGTCCGGAAACGGGGAGCTGTTTTTT. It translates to CASSPITGSGNGELFF.

The CDR3: CASSPGEGPQETQYF. In nucleotides, the CDR3 is TGTGCCAGCAGCCCGGGAGAGGGTCCCCAAGAGACCCAGTACTTC. J is TRBJ2-5 and V is TRBV11-3, with D perhaps TRBD2 (6 bases). Germline V gene data show CDR1 as SGHNT and CDR2 as YENEEA. The ends were cut back, 5 bases at V and 1 base at J, with 14 bases in the middle. This CDR3 spans 15 amino acids.

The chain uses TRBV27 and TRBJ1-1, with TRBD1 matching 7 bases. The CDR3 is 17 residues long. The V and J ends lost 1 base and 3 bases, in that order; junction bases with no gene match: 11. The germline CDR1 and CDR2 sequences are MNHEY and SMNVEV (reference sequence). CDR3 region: CASSLLGLRQGDTEAFF. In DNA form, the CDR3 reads TGTGCCAGCAGTTTATTGGGGCTCCGACAGGGAGACACTGAAGCTTTCTTT.

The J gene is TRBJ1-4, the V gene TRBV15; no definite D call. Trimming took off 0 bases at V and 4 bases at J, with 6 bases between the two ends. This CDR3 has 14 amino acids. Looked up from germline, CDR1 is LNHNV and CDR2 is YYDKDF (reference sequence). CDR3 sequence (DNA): TGTGCCACCAGCAGAGATATCGGTAATGAAAAACTGTTTTTT. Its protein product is CATSRDIGNEKLFF.